Listed here is a single T cell receptor beta chain. Its antigen is as yet unknown. The data belong to a study of shared clonotypes between healthy human individuals. Study conclusions and caveats: Shared across several donors were 4% to 6% of the naive CD4 clonotypes. Having only a few donors restricted how much genetic and exposure-history diversity was captured.

Only in-frame clones appear in the TCRdb table, and some are missing; sequencing was by immunoSEQ multiplex PCR. The sample lists some 2 million clones; 85% to 95% were seen once. Adults of Caucasian background living in Nashville, Tennessee made up all donors. The authors divided CD4+ cells into CD45RA+ naive and CD45RA-negative memory subsets. The CDR3 runs to 16 residues. V lost 5 bases and J lost 5; bases outside the gene matches: 9. In germline, CDR1 is LNHDA, CDR2 SQIVND (reference sequence). The sequencing input was naive CD4+ T cells sorted from blood. The subset here: CD45RA+ positively selected. This TCR derives from a man between 18 and 29 years old in good health. The chain recombines TRBV19 with TRBJ1-4; 9 bases are shared with TRBD1. CDR3 protein: CASSPPTGGANEKLFF. Written as DNA, the CDR3 is TGTGCCAGTAGTCCGCCTACAGGGGGCGCGAATGAAAAACTGTTTTTT.